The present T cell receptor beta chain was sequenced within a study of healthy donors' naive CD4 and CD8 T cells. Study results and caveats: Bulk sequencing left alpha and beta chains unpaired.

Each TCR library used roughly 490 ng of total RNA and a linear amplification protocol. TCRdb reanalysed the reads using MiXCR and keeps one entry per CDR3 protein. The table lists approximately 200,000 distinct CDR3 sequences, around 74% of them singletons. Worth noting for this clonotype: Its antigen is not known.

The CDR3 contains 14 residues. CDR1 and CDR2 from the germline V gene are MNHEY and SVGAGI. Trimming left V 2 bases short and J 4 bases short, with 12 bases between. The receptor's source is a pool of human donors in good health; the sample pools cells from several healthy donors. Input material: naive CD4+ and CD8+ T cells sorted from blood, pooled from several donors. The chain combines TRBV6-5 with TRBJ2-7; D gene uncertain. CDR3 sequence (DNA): TGTGCCAGCAGTTACAGAGGTGCCGGGTACGAGCAGTACTTC. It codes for CASSYRGAGYEQYF.